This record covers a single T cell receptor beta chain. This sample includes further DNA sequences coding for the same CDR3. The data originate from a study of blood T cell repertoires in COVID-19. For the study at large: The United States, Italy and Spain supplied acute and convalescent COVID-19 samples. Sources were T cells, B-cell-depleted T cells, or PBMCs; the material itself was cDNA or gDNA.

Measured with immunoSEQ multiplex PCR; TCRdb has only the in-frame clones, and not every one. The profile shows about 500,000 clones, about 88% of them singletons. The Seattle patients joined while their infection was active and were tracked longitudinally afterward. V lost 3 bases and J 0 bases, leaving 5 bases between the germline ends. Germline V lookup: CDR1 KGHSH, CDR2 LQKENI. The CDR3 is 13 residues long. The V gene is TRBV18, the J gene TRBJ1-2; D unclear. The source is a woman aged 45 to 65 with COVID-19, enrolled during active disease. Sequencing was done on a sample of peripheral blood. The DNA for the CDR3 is TGTGCCAGCTCACCGGGCCCTAACTATGGCTACACCTTC. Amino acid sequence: CASSPGPNYGYTF.